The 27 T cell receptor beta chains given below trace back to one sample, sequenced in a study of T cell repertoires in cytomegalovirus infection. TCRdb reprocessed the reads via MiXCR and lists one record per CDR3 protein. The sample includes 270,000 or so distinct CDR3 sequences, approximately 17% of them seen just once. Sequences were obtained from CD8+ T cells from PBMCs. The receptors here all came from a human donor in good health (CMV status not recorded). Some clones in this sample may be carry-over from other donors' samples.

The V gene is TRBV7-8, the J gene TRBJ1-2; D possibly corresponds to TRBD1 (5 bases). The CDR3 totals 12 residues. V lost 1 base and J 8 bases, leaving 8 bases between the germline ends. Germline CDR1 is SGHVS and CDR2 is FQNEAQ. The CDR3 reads CASSLGGIGYTF. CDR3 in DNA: TGTGCCAGCAGCTTAGGGGGGATCGGCTACACCTTC.

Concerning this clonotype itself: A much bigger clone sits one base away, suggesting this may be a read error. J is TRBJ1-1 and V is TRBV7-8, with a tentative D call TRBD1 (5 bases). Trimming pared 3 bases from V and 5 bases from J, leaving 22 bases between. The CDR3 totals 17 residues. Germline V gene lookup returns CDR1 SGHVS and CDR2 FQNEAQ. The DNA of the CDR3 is TGTGCCAGCAGCTTTAGCTTCGCCGCGGGGGTGCGGACTGAAGCTTTCTTT. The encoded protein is CASSFSFAAGVRTEAFF.

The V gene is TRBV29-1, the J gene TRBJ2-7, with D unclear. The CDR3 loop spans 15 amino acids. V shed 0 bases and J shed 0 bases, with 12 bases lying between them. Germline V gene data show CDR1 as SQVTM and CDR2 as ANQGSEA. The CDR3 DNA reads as TGCAGCGTTGAAGATCCAGGAGCGAGCTCCTACGAGCAGTACTTC. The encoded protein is CSVEDPGASSYEQYF.

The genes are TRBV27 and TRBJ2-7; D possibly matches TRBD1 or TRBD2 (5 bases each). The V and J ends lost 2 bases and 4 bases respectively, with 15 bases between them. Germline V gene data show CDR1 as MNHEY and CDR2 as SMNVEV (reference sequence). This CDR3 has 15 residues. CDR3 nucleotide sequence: TGTGCCAGCAGTTTAAGGGGAGTCGGCGGATACGAGCAGTACTTC. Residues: CASSLRGVGGYEQYF.

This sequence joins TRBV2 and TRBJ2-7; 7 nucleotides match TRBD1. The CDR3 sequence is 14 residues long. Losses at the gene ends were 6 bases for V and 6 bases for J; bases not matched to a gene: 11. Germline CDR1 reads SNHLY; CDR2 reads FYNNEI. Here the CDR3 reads CASRQGTALSEQYF. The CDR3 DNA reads TGTGCCAGCAGGCAGGGGACAGCTTTATCCGAGCAGTACTTC. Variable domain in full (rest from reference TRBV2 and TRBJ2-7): EPEVTQTPSHQVTQMGQEVILRCVPISNHLYFYWYRQILGQKVEFLVSFYNNEISEKSEIFDDQFSVERPDGSNFTLKIRSTKLEDSAMYFCASRQGTALSEQYFGPGTRLTVT.

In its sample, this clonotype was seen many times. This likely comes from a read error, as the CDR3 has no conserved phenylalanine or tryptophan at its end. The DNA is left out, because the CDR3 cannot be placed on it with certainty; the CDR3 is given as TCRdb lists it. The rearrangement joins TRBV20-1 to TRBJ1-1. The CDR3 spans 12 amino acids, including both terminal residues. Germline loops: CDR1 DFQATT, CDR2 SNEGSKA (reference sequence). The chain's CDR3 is CSARLATRFWEL.

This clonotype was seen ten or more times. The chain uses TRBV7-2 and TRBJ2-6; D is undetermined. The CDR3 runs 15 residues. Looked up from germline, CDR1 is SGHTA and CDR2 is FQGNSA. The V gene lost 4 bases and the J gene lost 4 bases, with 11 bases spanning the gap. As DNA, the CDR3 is TGTGCCAGCAGCTCAACGGAGAACGGGGCCAACGTCCTGACTTTC. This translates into CASSSTENGANVLTF.

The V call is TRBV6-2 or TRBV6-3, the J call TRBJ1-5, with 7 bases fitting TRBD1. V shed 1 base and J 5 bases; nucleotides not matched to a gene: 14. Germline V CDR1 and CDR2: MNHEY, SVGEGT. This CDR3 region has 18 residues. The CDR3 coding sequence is TGTGCCAGCAGTTACTTCCGGGACAGCCGATGGACGGATCAGCCCCAGCATTTT. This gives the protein CASSYFRDSRWTDQPQHF.

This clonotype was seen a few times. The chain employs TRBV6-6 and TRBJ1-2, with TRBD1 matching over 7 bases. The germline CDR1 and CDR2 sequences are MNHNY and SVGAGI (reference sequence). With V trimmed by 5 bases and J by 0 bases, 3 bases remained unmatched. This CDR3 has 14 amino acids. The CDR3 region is CASSRTGSNYGYTF. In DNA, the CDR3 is TGTGCCAGCAGTCGGACAGGCTCTAACTATGGCTACACCTTC.

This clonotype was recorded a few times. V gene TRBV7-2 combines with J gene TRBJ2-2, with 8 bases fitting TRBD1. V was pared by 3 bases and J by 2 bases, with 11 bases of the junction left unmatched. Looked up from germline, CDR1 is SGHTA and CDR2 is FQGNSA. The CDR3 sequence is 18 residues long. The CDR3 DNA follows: TGTGCCAGCAGCTTTCCGACAGGGGCGCAACCAAACACCGGGGAGCTGTTTTTT. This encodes CASSFPTGAQPNTGELFF.

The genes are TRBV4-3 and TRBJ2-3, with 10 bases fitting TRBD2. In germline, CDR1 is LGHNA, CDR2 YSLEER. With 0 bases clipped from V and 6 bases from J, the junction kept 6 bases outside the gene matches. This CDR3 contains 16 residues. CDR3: CASSQDISGREDTQYF. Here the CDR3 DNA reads TGCGCCAGCAGCCAAGATATAAGCGGGAGGGAGGATACGCAGTATTTT.

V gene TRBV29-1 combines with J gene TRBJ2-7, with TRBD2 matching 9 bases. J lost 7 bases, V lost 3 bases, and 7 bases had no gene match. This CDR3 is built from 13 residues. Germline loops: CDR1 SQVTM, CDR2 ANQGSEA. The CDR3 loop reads CSVETSGPGEQYF. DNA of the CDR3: TGCAGCGTTGAGACTAGCGGCCCGGGTGAGCAGTACTTC.

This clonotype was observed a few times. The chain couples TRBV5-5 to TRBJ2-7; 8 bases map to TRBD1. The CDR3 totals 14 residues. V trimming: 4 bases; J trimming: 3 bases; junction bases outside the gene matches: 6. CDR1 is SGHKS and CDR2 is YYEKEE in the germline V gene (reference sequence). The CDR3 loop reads CASSQGAGNYEQYF. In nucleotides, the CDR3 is TGTGCCAGCAGCCAGGGGGCAGGAAACTACGAGCAGTACTTC.

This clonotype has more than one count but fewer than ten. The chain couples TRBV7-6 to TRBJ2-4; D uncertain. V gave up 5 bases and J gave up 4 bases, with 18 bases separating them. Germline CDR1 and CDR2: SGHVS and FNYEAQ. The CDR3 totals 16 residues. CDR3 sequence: CASSQGQLPPKNIQYF. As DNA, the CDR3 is TGTGCCAGCAGCCAAGGCCAGCTCCCCCCAAAAAACATTCAGTACTTC.

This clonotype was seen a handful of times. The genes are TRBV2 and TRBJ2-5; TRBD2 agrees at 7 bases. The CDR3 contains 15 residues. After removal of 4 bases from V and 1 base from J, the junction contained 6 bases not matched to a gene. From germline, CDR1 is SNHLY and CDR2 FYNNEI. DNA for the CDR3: TGTGCCAGCAGTGGTTCAGCGGGGACCCAAGAGACCCAGTACTTC. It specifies CASSGSAGTQETQYF.

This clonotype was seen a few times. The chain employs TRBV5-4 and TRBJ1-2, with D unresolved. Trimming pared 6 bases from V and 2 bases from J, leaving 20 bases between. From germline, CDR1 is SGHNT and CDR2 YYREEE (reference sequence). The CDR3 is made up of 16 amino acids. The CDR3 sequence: CASTNFGEARNYGYTF. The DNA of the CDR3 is TGTGCCAGCACCAATTTCGGGGAGGCGAGGAACTATGGCTACACCTTC. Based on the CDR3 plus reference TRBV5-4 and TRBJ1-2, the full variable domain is ETGVTQSPTHLIKTRGQQVTLRCSSQSGHNTVSWYQQALGQGPQFIFQYYREEENGRGNFPPRFSGLQFPNYSSELNVNALELDDSALYLCASTNFGEARNYGYTFGSGTRLTVV.

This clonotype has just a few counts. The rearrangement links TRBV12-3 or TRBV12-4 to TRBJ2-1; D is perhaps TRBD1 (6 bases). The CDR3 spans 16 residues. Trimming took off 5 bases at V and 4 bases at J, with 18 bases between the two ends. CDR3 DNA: TGTGCCAGCAGTGCGACCCGGGACACATTTTACAATGAGCAGTTCTTC. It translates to CASSATRDTFYNEQFF.

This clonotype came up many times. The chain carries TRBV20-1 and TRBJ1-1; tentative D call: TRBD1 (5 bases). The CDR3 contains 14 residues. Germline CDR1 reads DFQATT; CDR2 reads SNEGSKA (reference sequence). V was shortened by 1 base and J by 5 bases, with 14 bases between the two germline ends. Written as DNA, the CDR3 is TGCAGTGCTAGAGTGGGTCAGGGTTGGACTGAAGCTTTCTTT. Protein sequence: CSARVGQGWTEAFF.

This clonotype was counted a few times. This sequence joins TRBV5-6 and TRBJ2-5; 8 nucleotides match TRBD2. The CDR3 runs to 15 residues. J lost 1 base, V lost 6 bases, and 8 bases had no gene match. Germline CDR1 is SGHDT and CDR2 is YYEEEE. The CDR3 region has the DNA TGTGCCAGCACCCCGGGGGGGGACATCCAAGAGACCCAGTACTTC. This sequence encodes CASTPGGDIQETQYF.

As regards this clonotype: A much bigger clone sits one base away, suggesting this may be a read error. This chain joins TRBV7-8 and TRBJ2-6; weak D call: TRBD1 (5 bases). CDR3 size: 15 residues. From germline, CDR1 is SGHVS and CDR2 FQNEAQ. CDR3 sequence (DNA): TGTGCCAGCAGCCCCCCAGTAACTGGGGCCAACGCCCTGACTTTC. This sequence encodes CASSPPVTGANALTF.

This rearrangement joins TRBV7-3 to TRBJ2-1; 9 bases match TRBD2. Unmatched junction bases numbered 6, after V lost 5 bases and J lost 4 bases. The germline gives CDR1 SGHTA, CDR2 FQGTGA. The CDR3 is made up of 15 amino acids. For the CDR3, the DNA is TGTGCCAGCAGCCGAGCGGGGGGCCCGTACAATGAGCAGTTCTTC. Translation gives CASSRAGGPYNEQFF.

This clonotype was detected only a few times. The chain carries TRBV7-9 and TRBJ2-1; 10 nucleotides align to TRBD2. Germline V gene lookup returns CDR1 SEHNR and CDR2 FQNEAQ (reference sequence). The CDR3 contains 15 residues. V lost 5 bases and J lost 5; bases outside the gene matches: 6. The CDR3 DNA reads TGTGCCAGCAGCCGTAGCGGGGGGAACAACAATGAGCAGTTCTTC. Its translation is CASSRSGGNNNEQFF.

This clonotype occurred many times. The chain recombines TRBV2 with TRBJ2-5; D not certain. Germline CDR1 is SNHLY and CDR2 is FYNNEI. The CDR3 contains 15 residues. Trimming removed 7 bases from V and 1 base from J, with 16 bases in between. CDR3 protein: CASIAMTGLQETQYF. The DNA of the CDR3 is TGTGCCAGCATTGCAATGACTGGGCTCCAAGAGACCCAGTACTTC.

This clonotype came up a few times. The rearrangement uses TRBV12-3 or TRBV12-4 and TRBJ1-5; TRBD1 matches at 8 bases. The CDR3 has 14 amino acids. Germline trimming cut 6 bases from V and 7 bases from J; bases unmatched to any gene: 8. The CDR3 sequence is CASSTDRGSQPQHF. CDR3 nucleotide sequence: TGTGCCAGCAGCACTGACAGGGGCAGCCAGCCCCAGCATTTT.

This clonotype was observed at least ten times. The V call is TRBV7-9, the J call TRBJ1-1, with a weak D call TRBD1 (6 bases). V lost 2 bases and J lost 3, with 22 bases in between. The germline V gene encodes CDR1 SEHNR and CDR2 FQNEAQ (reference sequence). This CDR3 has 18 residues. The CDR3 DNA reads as TGTGCCAGCAGCTTACCTCTCCTCATGCAGGGGCAGGACACTGAAGCTTTCTTT. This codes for CASSLPLLMQGQDTEAFF.

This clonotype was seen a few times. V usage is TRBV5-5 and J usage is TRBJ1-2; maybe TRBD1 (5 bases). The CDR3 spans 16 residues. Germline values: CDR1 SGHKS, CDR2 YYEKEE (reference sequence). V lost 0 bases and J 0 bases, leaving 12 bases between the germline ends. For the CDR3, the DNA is TGTGCCAGCAGCTTGGGGCAGGGCCAGGCTAACTATGGCTACACCTTC. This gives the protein CASSLGQGQANYGYTF.

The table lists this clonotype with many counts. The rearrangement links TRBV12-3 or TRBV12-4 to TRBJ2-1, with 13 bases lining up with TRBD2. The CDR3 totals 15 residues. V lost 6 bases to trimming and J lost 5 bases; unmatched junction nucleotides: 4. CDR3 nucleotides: TGTGCCAGCAGAACACTAGCGGGGGGGCACAATGAGCAGTTCTTC. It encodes CASRTLAGGHNEQFF.